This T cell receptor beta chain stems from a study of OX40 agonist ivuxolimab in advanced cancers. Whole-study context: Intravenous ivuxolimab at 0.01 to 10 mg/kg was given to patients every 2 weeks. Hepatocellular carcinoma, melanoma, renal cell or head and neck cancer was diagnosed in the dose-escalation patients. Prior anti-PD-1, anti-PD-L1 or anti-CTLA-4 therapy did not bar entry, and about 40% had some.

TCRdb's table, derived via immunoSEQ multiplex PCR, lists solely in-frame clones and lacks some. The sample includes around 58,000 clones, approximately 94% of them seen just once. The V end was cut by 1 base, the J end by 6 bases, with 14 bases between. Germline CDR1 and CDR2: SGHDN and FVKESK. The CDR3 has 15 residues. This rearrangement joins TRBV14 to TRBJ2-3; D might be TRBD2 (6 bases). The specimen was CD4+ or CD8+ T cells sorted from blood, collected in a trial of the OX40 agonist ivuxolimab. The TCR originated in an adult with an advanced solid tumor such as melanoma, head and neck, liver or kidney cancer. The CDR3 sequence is CASSQGWPSDDTQYF. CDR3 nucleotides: TGTGCCAGCAGCCAAGGATGGCCTAGCGACGATACGCAGTATTTT.